This T cell receptor (beta chain) originates from a study of blood T cells in healthy people across ages. Study-wide findings and caveats: Expanded clonotype changes were possibly confounded by unknown donor CMV status. Diversity of TCR beta per million T cells declined in a roughly linear way with age.

The germline CDR1 and CDR2 sequences are SQVTM and ANQGSEA. V was cut by 4 bases and J by 4 bases, with 22 bases left in between. This CDR3 contains 16 residues. A second PCR of roughly 7 to 11 cycles used a sample-barcoded 5' primer and a J-beta primer mix. All cDNA molecules were each tagged by a template-switch adaptor with 12 random nucleotides. TCRdb re-analysed the 5' RACE reads in MiXCR, keeping a single row per CDR3 protein. The sample carries around 2 million distinct CDR3 sequences, about two fifths recorded once. Only a few counts were recorded for this clonotype. Its antigen is unknown. The genes are TRBV29-1 and TRBJ1-2; possibly TRBD1 for D (5 bases). This sequence was found in a human donor in good health. Sequenced sample: blood. DNA for the CDR3: TGCAGCGTTGCCCTCAACGGCGGGGCAGGGATCTATGGCTACACCTTC. Its protein product is CSVALNGGAGIYGYTF. Full variable domain (missing parts from reference TRBV29-1 and TRBJ1-2): SAVISQKPSRDICQRGTSLTIQCQVDSQVTMMFWYRQQPGQSLTLIATANQGSEATYESGFVIDKFPISRPNLTFSTLTVSNMSPEDSSIYLCSVALNGGAGIYGYTFGSGTRLTVV.